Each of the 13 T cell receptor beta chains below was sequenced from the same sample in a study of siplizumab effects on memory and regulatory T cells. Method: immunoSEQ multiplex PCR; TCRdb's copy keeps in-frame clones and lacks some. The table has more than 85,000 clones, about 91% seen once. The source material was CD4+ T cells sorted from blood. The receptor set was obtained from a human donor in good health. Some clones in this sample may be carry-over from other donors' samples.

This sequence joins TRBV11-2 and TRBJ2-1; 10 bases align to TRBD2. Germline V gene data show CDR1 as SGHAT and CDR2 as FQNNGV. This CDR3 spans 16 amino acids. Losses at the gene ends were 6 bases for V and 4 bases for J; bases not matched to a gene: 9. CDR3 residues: CASRPPGTSVYNEQFF. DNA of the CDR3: TGTGCCAGCAGGCCTCCCGGGACTAGCGTTTACAATGAGCAGTTCTTC.

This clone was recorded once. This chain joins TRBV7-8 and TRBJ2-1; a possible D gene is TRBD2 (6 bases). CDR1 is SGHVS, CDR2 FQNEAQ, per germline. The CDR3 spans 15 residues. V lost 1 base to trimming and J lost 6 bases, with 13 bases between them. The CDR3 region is CASSLGSLGGNEQFF. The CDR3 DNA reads TGTGCCAGCAGCTTAGGGTCCCTGGGGGGCAATGAGCAGTTCTTC. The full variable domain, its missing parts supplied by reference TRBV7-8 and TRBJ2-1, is GAGVSQSPRYKVAKRGQDVALRCDPISGHVSLFWYQQALGQGPEFLTYFQNEAQLDKSGLPSDRFFAERPEGSVSTLKIQRTQQEDSAVYLCASSLGSLGGNEQFFGPGTRLTVL.

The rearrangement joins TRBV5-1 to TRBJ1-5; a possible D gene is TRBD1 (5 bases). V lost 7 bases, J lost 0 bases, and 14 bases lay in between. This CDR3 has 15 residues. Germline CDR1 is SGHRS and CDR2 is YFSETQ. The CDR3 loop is CASRTGTDSNQPQHF. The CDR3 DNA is TGCGCCAGCCGAACCGGGACGGATAGCAATCAGCCCCAGCATTTT.

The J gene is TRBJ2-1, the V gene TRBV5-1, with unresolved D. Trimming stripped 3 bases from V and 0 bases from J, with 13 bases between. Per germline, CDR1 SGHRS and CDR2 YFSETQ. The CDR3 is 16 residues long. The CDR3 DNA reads TGCGCCAGCAGCTCCCGGTTCGACTCCTCCTACAATGAGCAGTTCTTC. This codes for CASSSRFDSSYNEQFF.

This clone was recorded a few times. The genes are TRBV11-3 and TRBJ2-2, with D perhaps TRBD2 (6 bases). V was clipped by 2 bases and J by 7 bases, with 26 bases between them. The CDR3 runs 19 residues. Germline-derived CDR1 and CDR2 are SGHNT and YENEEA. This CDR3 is CASSLLWVKGGSDSGELFF. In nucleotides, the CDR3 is TGTGCCAGCAGCTTATTATGGGTGAAGGGAGGATCAGATAGCGGGGAGCTGTTTTTT. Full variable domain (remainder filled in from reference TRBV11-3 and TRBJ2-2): EAGVVQSPRYKIIEKKQPVAFWCNPISGHNTLYWYLQNLGQGPELLIRYENEEAVDDSQLPKDRFSAERLKGVDSTLKIQPAELGDSAVYLCASSLLWVKGGSDSGELFFGEGSRLTVL.

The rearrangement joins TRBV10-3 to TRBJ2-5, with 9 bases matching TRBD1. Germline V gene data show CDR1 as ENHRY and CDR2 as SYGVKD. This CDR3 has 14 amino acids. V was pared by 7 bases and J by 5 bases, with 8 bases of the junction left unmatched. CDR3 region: CAITPTGGLETQYF. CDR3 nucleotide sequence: TGTGCCATCACCCCTACAGGGGGCCTGGAGACCCAGTACTTC.

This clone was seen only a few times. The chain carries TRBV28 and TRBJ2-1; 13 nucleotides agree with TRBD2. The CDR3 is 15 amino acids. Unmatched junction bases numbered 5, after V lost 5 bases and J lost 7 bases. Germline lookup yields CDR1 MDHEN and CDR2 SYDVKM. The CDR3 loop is CASSRTSGRANEQFF. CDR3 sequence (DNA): TGTGCCAGCAGTCGTACTAGCGGGAGGGCAAATGAGCAGTTCTTC. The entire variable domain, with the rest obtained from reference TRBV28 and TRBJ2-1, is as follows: DVKVTQSSRYLVKRTGEKVFLECVQDMDHENMFWYRQDPGLGLRLIYFSYDVKMKEKGDIPEGYSVSREKKERFSLILESASTNQTSMYLCASSRTSGRANEQFFGPGTRLTVL.

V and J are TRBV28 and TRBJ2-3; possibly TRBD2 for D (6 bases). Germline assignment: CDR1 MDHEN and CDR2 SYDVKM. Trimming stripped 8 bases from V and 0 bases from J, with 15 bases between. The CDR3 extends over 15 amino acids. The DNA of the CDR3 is TGTGCCAGCTCACCGCCGGGGAGGAGCACAGATACGCAGTATTTT. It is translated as CASSPPGRSTDTQYF.

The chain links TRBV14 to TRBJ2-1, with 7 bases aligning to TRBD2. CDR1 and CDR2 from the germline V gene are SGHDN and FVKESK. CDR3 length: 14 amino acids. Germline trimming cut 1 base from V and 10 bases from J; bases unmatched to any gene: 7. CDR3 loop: CASSQALAATEQFF. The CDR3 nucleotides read TGTGCCAGCAGCCAAGCTCTAGCGGCCACCGAGCAGTTCTTC. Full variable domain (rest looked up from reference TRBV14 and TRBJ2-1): EAGVTQFPSHSVIEKGQTVTLRCDPISGHDNLYWYRRVMGKEIKFLLHFVKESKQDESGMPNNRFLAERTGGTYSTLKVQPAELEDSGVYFCASSQALAATEQFFGPGTRLTVL.

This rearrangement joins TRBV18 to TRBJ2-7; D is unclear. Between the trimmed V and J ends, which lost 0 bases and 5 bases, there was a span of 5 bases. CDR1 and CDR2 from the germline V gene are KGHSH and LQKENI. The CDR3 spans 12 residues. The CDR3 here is CASSPPDHEQYF. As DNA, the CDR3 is TGTGCCAGCTCACCACCGGACCACGAGCAGTACTTC.

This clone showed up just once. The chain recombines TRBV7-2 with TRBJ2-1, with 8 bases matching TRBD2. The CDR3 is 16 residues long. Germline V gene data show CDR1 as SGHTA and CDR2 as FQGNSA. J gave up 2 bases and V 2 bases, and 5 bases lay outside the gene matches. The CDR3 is CASSLNAGGPYNEQFF. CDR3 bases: TGTGCCAGCAGCTTAAACGCGGGAGGACCCTACAATGAGCAGTTCTTC.

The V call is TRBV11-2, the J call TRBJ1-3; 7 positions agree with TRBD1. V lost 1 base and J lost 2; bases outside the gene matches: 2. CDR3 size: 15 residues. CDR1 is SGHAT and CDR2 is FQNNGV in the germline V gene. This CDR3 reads CASSLAGQAGNTIYF. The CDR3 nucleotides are TGTGCCAGCAGCTTAGCCGGACAGGCTGGAAACACCATATATTTT. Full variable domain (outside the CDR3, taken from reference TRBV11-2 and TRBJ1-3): EAGVAQSPRYKIIEKRQSVAFWCNPISGHATLYWYQQILGQGPKLLIQFQNNGVVDDSQLPKDRFSAERLKGVDSTLKIQPAKLEDSAVYLCASSLAGQAGNTIYFGEGSWLTVV.

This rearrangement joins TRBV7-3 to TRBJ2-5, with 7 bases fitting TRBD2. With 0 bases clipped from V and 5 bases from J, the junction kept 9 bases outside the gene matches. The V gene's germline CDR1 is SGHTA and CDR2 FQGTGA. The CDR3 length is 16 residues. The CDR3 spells CASSLTGAQGGETQYF. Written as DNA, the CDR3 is TGTGCCAGCAGCTTAACCGGGGCGCAGGGAGGGGAGACCCAGTACTTC.